This T cell receptor (beta chain) was recovered during a study of OX40 agonist ivuxolimab in advanced cancers. Per germline, CDR1 SGHAT and CDR2 FQNNGV. The V gene end was trimmed by 5 bases and the J gene end by 4 bases; junction bases not matched to a gene: 3. The CDR3 contains 13 residues. Assay: immunoSEQ multiplex PCR; the TCRdb copy retains only in-frame clones and omits some. The table has 66,000 or so clones, about 80% seen once; the top ten hold almost 4.5%. Sequencing was performed on CD4+ or CD8+ T cells sorted from blood, taken in a trial of the OX40 agonist ivuxolimab. The clonotype comes from an adult with an advanced solid tumor such as melanoma, head and neck, liver or kidney cancer. This chain uses TRBV11-2 with TRBJ1-1, with 8 bases identical to TRBD1. The CDR3 is CASSRDRSTEAFF. CDR3 nucleotide sequence: TGTGCCAGCAGCCGGGACAGGTCCACTGAAGCTTTCTTT.